The entry below describes one T cell receptor beta chain. What it recognizes is unknown. These data are taken from a study of response to subunit inactivated influenza vaccine. General study findings and limits: With each seasonal influenza vaccination, the authors suggested, few new T cells are recruited.

The V gene end was trimmed by 6 bases and the J gene end by 0 bases; junction bases not matched to a gene: 1. CDR1 is DFQATT, CDR2 SNEGSKA, per germline (reference sequence). The CDR3 runs to 13 residues. TCRdb fed the RT-PCR reads into MiXCR, producing one record per CDR3 protein. The table has about 480,000 distinct CDR3 sequences, 25% seen once. The sample in question was CD4+ T cells sorted from PBMCs, obtained around 5 days after vaccination. The J gene is TRBJ2-3, the V gene TRBV20-1; 9 bases map to TRBD2. The receptor's source is a man in his forties or fifties who received an inactivated influenza vaccine. The CDR3 bases are TGCAGTGCGGGACTAGCAAGCACAGATACGCAGTATTTT. Its translation is CSAGLASTDTQYF.